A few counts support the clone carrying this TCR beta chain. Its cognate antigen is unknown. The sample is drawn from a study of T cell repertoires in cytomegalovirus infection. Whole-study context: Matching HLA type and CMV infection were both indicated by public TCR beta signatures.

The CDR3 totals 14 residues. Per germline, CDR1 LNHDA and CDR2 SQIVND (reference sequence). V was pared by 5 bases and J by 7 bases, with 14 bases between. TCRdb passed the reads through MiXCR, listing each CDR3 protein once. This sample has 200,000 to 250,000 distinct CDR3 sequences, with around an eighth found just once. General study results and limits: Clonotype analysis showed dominance of the ex vivo response by HLA-C-restricted CMV-specific TCR beta clonotypes.

This sequence originates from a human donor in good health (CMV status not recorded). Some clones in this sample may be carry-over from other donors' samples. Sequenced input: PBMCs. The chain recombines TRBV19 with TRBJ1-4; no clear D. CDR3 residues: CASSSGVKSEKLFF. CDR3 sequence (DNA): TGTGCCAGTAGTTCCGGGGTCAAGAGTGAAAAACTGTTTTTT.